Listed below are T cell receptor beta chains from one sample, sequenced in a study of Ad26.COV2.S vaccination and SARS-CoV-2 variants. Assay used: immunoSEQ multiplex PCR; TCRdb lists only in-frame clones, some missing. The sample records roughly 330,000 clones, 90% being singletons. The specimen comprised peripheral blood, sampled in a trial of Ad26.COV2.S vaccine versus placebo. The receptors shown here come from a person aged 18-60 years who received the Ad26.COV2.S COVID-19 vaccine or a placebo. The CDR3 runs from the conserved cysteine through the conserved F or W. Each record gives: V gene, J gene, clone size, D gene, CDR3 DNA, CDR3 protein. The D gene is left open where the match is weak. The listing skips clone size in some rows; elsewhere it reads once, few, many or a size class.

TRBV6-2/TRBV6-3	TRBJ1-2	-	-	TGTGCCAGCAGTTATGATGGACATCGAGATACAAGCGGCTATGGCTACACCTTC	CASSYDGHRDTSGYGYTF
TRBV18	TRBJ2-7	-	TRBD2	TGTGCCAGCTCGTCCCTTCCGGGACTAGCGGGGCTCGGGTGGTACGAGCAGTACTTC	CASSSLPGLAGLGWYEQYF
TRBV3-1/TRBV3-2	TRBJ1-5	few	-	TGTGCCAGCAGTCGGGGAGTGGGTAGCAATCAGCCCCAGCATTTT	CASSRGVGSNQPQHF
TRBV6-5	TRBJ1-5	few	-	TGTGCCAGCTCACTCGGGAGACTCAATCAGCCCCAGCATTTT	CASSLGRLNQPQHF
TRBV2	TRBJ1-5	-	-	TGTGCCAGCAGTGAAGCTTCGATGAATCAGCCCCAGCATTTT	CASSEASMNQPQHF
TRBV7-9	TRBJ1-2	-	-	TGTGCCAGCAGCTTAGTAGGGAACTATGGCTACACCTTC	CASSLVGNYGYTF
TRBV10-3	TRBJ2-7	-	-	TGTGCCATCCGCCCGGCGGCGGACTACGAGCAGTACTTC	CAIRPAADYEQYF
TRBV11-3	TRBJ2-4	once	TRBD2	TGTGCCAGCAGCTTAGACGGCGGGGGTTTTTCCAAAAACATTCAGTACTTC	CASSLDGGGFSKNIQYF
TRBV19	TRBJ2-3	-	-	TGTGCCAGTAGTATTCTCCCTGTAGATACGCAGTATTTT	CASSILPVDTQYF
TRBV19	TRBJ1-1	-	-	TGTGCCAGTAGTATAGGAGGGGGTACCACTGAAGCTTTCTTT	CASSIGGGTTEAFF
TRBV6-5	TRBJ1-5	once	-	TGTGCCAGCACCACTTGGGGCCAGCCCCAGCATTTT	CASTTWGQPQHF
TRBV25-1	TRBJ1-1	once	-	TGTGCCAGCCGGGGACCCTTCGGGCGGTTGACTGAAGCTTTCTTT	CASRGPFGRLTEAFF
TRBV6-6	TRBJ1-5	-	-	TGTGCCAGCAGTTACTGCTGGATGGGGGAAGGACAGCCCCAGCATTTT	CASSYCWMGEGQPQHF
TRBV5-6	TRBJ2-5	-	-	TGTGCCAGCAGCTTAACGGGGACCCCCTTTGAGACCCAGTACTTC	CASSLTGTPFETQYF
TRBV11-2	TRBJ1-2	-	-	TGTGCCAGCGGTTCCATAGGACGCTATGGCTACACCTTC	CASGSIGRYGYTF
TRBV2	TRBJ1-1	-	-	TGTGCCAGCAGTGAAGACCAGGGGTTGGGCACTGAAGCTTTCTTT	CASSEDQGLGTEAFF
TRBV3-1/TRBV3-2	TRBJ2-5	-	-	TGTGCCAGCAGCCGCCAAGTCGGAGGGGCCCAGTACTTC	CASSRQVGGAQYF
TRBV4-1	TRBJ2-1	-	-	TGCGCCAGCAGCCAAAGTCCAGTTACCTACAATGAGCAGTTCTTC	CASSQSPVTYNEQFF
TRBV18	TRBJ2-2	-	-	TGTGCCAGCTCACCACCATCCCCAAGAGGGTACACCGGGGAGCTGTTTTTT	CASSPPSPRGYTGELFF
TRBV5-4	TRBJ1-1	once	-	TGTGCCAGCAGCTTGGGGGGGAACATGAACACTGAAGCTTTCTTT	CASSLGGNMNTEAFF
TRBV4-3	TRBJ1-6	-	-	TGCGCCAGCAGCCAGGAAACAGGGTCGAATTCACCCCTCCACTTT	CASSQETGSNSPLHF
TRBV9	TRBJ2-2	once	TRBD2	TGTGCCAGCAGCGTAGAGGTACCGGGACTAGTCACCGGGGAGCTGTTTTTT	CASSVEVPGLVTGELFF
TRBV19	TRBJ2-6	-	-	TGTGCCAGTAGTATGGACAGAAGGGACGTCCTGACTTTC	CASSMDRRDVLTF
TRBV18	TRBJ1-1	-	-	TGTGCCAGCTCACCCCCCCCGAGTGAGAACACTGAAGCTTTCTTT	CASSPPPSENTEAFF
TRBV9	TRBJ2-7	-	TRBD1	TGTGCCAGCAGCGTAGAGGCAGGGGGTGTCTACGAGCAGTACTTC	CASSVEAGGVYEQYF
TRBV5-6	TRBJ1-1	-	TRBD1	TGTGCCAGCAGCTTTACTACAGGGGGAGGATACACTGAAGCTTTCTTT	CASSFTTGGGYTEAFF
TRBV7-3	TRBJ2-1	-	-	TGTGCCAGCAGTTATACGAGTAGCCCCCACAATGAGCAGTTCTTC	CASSYTSSPHNEQFF
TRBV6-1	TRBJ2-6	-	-	TGTGCCAGCAGTGACGACGGGTCTGGGGCCAACGTCCTGACTTTC	CASSDDGSGANVLTF
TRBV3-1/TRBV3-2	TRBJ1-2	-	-	TGTGCCAGCAGCCAAGGGCAGTCCTCTTTCTATGGCTACACCTTC	CASSQGQSSFYGYTF
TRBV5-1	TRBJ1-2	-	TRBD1	TGCGCCAGCACGGCCGAGGGACAGGTCTATGGCTACACCTTC	CASTAEGQVYGYTF
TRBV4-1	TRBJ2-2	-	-	TGCGCCAGCAGCCAAATTTCGGCAAGGAGGACCGGGGAGCTGTTTTTT	CASSQISARRTGELFF
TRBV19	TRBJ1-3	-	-	TGTGCCAGTAAGGGGGGAGGGACTCACTCTGGAAACACCATATATTTT	CASKGGGTHSGNTIYF
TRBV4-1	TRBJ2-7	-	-	TGCGCCAGCAGCCAATTGAGGGGTCCGCCCCAGTACTTC	CASSQLRGPPQYF
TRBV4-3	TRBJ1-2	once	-	TGCGCCAGCAGCCAAGGCTACGGATCTAACTATGGCTACACCTTC	CASSQGYGSNYGYTF
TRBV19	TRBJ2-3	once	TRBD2	TGTGCCAGTAATGGGGGTAGATTAGCGGGACTCAGCACAGATACGCAGTATTTT	CASNGGRLAGLSTDTQYF
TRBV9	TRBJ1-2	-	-	TGTGCCAGCAGCGTCGGGGGCTTGGGTGGCTACACCTTC	CASSVGGLGGYTF
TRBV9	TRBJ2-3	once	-	TGTGCCAGCAGCCCTCAGGACCTCAGCACAGATACGCAGTATTTT	CASSPQDLSTDTQYF
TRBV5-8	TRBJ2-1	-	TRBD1	TGTGCCAGCAGCTTTGTGGACAGGTCCAATGAGCAGTTCTTC	CASSFVDRSNEQFF
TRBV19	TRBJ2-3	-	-	TGTGCCAGTAGTATTCAAGGTAGCGGACGCATTGGCACAGATACGCAGTATTTT	CASSIQGSGRIGTDTQYF
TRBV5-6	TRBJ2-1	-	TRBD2	TGTGCCAGCAGCCCGGGACTAGCGGGAGGTTTCTCCTACAATGAGCAGTTCTTC	CASSPGLAGGFSYNEQFF
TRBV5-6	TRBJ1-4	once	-	TGTGCCAGCAGCTTTGGAGGATCTAATGAAAAACTGTTTTTT	CASSFGGSNEKLFF
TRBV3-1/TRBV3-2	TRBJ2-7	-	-	TGTGCCAGCAGCATAGGGGCTTCAAGTGGTAAGCAGTACTTC	CASSIGASSGKQYF
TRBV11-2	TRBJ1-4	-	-	TGTGCCAGCAGCTTAGGGGTGAAGGAAAAACTGTTTTTT	CASSLGVKEKLFF
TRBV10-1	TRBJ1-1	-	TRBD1	TGCGCCAGCAGTCCCGACAGGGGTGAAGCTTTCTTT	CASSPDRGEAFF
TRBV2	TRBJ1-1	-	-	TGTGCCAGCTTCGGGGGCAGTACTGAAGCTTTCTTT	CASFGGSTEAFF
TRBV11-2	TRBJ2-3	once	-	TGTGCCAGCAGCTTAGATTACTCGGACTACCGCACAGATACGCAGTATTTT	CASSLDYSDYRTDTQYF
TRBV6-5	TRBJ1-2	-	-	TGTGCCAGCAGTTATGGGGGATCCTATGGCTACACCTTC	CASSYGGSYGYTF
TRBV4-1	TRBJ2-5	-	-	TGCGCCAGCAGCCAAGATCCAGGCTTGGGGGCCTTCCAAGAGACCCAGTACTTC	CASSQDPGLGAFQETQYF
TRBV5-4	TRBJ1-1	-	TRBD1	TGTGCCAGCAAGAAGGACGGGACAGATAACACTGAAGCTTTCTTT	CASKKDGTDNTEAFF
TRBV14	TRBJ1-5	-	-	TGTGCCAGCTCCCGCGGGGGGGGCTTGTTTCAGCCCCAGCATTTT	CASSRGGGLFQPQHF
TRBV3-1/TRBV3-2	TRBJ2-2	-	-	TGTGCCAGCAGCCAAATTAGTGGGGGGGAGCTGTTTTTT	CASSQISGGELFF
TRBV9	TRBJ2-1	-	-	TGTGCCAGCACCCCGGGGGATTTGATCGGTGAGCAGTTCTTC	CASTPGDLIGEQFF
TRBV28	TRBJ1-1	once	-	TGTGCCAGCAGGCCCGGGGGGGTCGGGGCTTTCTTT	CASRPGGVGAFF
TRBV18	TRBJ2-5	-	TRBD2	TGTGCCAGCTCACCATTAGCGGGGGGACCGCAAGAGACCCAGTACTTC	CASSPLAGGPQETQYF
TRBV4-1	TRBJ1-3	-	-	TGCGCCAGCAGCCAACTTCCGCAGGCGGCTGGAAACACCATATATTTT	CASSQLPQAAGNTIYF
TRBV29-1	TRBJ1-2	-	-	TGCAGCGTTGAAGGGCGGCAGGGTCATGGCTACACCTTC	CSVEGRQGHGYTF
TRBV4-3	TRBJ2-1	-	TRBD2	TGCGCCAGCAGCCTGCTGGGGGGACTATACCACAATGAGCAGTTCTTC	CASSLLGGLYHNEQFF
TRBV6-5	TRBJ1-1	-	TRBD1	TGTGCCAGCAGAGACAGGGTTAAGGTTACTGAAGCTTTCTTT	CASRDRVKVTEAFF
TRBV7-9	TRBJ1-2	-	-	TGTGCCAGCAGCTTCGGCTTACCGGGAGGCTACACCTTC	CASSFGLPGGYTF